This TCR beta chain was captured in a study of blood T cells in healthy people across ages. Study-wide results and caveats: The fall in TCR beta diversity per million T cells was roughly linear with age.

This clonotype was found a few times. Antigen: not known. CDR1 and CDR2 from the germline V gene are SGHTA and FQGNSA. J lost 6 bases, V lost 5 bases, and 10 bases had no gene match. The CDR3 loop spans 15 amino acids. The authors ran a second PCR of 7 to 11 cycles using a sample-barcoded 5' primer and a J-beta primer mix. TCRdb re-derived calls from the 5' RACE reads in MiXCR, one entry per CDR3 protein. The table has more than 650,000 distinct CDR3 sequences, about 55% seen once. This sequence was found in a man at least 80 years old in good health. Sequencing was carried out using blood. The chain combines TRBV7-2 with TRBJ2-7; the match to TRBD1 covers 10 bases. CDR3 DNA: TGTGCCAGCAGCCCCCGACAGGGGGCGTCGGGCGAGCAGTACTTC. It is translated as CASSPRQGASGEQYF.